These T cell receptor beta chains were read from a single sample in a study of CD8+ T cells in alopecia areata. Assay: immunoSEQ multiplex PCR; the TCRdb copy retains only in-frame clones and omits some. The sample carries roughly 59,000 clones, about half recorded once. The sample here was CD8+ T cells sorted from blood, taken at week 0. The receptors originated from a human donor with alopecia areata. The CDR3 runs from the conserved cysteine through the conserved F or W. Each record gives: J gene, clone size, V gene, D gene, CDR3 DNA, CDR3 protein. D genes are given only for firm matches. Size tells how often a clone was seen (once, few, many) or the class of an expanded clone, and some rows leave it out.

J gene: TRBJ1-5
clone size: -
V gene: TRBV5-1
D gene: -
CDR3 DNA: TGCGCCAGCAGCTTTACCGGGGCTAGCAATCAGCCCCAGCATTTT
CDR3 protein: CASSFTGASNQPQHF

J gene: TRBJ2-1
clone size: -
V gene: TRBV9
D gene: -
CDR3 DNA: TGTGCCAGCAGCGTAGAGGCGGACAGCTACAATGAGCAGTTCTTC
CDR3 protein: CASSVEADSYNEQFF

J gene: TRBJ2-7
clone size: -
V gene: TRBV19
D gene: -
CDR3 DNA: TGTGCCAGTAGTCTCTTCGGATCCAGAGACGAGCAGTACTTC
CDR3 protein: CASSLFGSRDEQYF

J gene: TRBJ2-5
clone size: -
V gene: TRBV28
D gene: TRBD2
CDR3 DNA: TGTGCCACCACGCCAGGACTAGTAAGCACACAAGAGACCCAGTACTTC
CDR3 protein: CATTPGLVSTQETQYF

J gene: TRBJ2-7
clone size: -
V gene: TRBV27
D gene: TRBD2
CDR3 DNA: TGTGCCAGCGGATTTATCGGGAGGGCCGCCGAGCAGTACTTC
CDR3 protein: CASGFIGRAAEQYF

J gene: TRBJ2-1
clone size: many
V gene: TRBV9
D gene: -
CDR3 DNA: TGTGCCAGCAGCCCCCCGAATCCCCGGCACAATGAGCAGTTCTTC
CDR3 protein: CASSPPNPRHNEQFF

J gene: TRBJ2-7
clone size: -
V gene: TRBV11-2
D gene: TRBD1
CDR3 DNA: TGTGCCAGCAGCTCCTTCCCCAAGGACAGGGCGCGGTACGAGCAGTACTTC
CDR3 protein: CASSSFPKDRARYEQYF

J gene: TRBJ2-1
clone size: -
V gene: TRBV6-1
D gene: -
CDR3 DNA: TGTGCCAGCAGACCACTAGCCCCCGAGCAGTTCTTC
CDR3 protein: CASRPLAPEQFF

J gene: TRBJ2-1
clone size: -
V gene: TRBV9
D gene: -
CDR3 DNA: TGTGCCAGCAGCCAGGGGGGGAATGAGCAGTTCTTC
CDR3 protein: CASSQGGNEQFF

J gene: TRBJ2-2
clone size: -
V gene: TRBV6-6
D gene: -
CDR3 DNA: TGTGCCAGCAGAACGAGCGGGGAGCTGTTTTTT
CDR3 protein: CASRTSGELFF